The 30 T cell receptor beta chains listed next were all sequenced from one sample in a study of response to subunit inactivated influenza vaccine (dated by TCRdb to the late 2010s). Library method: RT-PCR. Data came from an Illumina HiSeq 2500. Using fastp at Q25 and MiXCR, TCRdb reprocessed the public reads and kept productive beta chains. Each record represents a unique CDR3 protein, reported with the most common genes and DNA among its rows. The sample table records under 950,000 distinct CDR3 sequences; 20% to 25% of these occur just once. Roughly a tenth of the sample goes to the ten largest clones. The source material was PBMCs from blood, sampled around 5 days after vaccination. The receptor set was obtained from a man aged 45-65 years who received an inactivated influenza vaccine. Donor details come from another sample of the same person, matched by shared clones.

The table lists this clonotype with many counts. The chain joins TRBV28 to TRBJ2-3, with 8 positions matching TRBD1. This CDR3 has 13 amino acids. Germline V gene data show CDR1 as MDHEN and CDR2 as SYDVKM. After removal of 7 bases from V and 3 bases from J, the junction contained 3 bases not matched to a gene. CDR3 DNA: TGTGCCAGCAAGGACAGGGTAACAGATACGCAGTATTTT. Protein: CASKDRVTDTQYF.

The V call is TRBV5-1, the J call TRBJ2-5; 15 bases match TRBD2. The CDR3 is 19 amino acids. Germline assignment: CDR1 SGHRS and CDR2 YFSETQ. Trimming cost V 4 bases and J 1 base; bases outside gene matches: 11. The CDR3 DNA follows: TGCGCCAGCAGCGTTGGACTAGCGGGGGGGCCGTCGCTCCAAGAGACCCAGTACTTC. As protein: CASSVGLAGGPSLQETQYF.

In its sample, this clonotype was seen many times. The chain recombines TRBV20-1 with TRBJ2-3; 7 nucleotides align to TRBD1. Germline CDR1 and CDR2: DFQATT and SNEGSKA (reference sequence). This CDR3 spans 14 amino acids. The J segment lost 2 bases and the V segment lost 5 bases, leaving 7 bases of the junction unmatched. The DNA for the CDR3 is TGCAGTGCTGAAGAAGACAGGGTCACAGATACGCAGTATTTT. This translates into CSAEEDRVTDTQYF.

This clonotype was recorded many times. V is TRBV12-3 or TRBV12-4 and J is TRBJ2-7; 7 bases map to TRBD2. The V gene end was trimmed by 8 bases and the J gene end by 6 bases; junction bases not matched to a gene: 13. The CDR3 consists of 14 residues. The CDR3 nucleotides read TGTGCCAGCCTGGGGCAGCGGGGTAGGAGCGAGCAGTACTTC. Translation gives CASLGQRGRSEQYF.

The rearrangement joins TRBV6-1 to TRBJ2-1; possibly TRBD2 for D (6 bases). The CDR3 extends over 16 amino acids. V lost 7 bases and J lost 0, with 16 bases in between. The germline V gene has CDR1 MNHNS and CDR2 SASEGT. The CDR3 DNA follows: TGTGCCAGCAACAACCAGCCGGGAGTCTCCTACAATGAGCAGTTCTTC. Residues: CASNNQPGVSYNEQFF.

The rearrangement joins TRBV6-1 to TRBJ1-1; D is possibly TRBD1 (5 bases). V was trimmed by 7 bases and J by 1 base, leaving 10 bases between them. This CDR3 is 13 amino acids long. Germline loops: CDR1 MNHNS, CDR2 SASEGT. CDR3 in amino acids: CASIRDRNTEAFF. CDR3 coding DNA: TGTGCCAGCATACGAGACAGGAACACTGAAGCTTTCTTT.

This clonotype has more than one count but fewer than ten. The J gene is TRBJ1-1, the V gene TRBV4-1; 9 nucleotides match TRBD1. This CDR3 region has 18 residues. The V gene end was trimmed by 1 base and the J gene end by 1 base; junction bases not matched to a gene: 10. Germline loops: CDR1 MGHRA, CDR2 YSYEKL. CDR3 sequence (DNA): TGCGCCAGCAGCCAAGCGGGACAGGGATTCGCAAGGAACACTGAAGCTTTCTTT. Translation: CASSQAGQGFARNTEAFF.

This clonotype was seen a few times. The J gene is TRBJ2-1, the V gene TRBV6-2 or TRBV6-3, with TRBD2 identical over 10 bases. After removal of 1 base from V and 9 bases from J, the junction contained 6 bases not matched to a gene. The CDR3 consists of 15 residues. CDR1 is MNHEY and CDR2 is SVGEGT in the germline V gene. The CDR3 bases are TGTGCCAGCAGTTACTTGGGGCCTAGCGGGAGTGAGCAGTTCTTC. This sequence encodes CASSYLGPSGSEQFF.

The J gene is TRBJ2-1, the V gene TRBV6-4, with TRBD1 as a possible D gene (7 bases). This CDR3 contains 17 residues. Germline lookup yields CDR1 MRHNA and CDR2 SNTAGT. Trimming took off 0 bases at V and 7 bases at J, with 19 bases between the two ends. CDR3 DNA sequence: TGTGCCAGCAGTGACTCTTCCCGACAGGGAGGTAGTAATGAGCAGTTCTTC. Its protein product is CASSDSSRQGGSNEQFF.

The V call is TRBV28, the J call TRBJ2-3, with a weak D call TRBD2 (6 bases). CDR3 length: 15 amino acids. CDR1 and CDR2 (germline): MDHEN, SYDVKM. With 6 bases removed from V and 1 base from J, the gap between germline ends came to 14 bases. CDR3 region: CASRAGTGGTDTQYF. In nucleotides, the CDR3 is TGTGCCAGCAGGGCCGGGACGGGAGGCACAGATACGCAGTATTTT.

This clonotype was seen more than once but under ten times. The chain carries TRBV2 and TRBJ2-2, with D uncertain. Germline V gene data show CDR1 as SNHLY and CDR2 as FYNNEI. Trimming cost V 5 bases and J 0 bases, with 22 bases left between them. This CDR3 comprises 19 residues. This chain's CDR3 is CASSLVLVWSGPNTGELFF. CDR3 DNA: TGTGCCAGCAGTTTAGTCTTAGTTTGGTCCGGCCCGAACACCGGGGAGCTGTTTTTT.

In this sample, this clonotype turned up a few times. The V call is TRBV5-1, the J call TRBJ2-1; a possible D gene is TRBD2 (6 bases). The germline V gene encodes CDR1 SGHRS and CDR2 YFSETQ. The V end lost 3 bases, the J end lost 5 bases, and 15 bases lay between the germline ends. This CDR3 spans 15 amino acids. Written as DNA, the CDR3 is TGCGCCAGCAGCTCTCTAGCGTTCCCTAACAATGAGCAGTTCTTC. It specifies CASSSLAFPNNEQFF.

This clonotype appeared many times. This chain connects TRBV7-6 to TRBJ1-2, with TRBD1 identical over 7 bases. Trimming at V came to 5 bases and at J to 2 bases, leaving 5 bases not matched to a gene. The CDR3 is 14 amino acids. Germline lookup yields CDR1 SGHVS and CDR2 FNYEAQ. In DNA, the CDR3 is TGTGCCAGCAGCCCCCAGACAGGGAACTATGGCTACACCTTC. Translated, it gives CASSPQTGNYGYTF.

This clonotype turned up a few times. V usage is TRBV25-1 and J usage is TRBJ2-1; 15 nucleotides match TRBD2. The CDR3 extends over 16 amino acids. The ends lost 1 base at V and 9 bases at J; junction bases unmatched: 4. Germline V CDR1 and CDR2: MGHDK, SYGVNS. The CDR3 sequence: CASSEFGLAGGSEQFF. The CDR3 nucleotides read TGTGCCAGCAGTGAATTTGGACTAGCGGGAGGGAGTGAGCAGTTCTTC.

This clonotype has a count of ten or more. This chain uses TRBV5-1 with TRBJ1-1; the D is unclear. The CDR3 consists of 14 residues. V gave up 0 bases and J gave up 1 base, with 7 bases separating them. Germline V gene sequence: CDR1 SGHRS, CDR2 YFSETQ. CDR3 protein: CASSLATGNTEAFF. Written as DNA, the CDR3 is TGCGCCAGCAGCTTGGCAACGGGGAACACTGAAGCTTTCTTT.

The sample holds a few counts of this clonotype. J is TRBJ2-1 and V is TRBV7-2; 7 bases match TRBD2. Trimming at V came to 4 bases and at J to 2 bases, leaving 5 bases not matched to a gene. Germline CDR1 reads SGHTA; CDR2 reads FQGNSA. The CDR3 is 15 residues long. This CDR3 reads CASSYSSGAYNEQFF. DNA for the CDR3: TGTGCCAGCAGCTACTCTAGCGGAGCCTACAATGAGCAGTTCTTC.

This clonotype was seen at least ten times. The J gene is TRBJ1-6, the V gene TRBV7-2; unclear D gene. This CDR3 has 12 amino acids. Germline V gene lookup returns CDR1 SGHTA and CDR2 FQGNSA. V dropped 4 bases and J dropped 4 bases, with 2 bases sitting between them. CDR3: CASSSYNSPLHF. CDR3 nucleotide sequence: TGTGCCAGCAGCTCGTATAATTCACCCCTCCACTTT.

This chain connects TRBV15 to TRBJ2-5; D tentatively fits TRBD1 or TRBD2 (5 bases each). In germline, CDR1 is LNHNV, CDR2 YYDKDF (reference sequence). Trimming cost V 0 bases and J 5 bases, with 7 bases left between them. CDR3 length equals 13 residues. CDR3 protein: CATSRDWGETQYF. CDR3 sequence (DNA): TGTGCCACCAGCAGAGATTGGGGGGAGACCCAGTACTTC.

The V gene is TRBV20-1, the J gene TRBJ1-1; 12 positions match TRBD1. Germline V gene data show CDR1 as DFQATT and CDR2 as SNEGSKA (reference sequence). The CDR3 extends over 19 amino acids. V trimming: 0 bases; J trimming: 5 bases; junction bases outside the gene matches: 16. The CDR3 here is CSARDLPGQGAVYHTEAFF. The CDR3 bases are TGCAGTGCTAGAGATCTTCCGGGACAGGGGGCCGTATATCATACTGAAGCTTTCTTT.

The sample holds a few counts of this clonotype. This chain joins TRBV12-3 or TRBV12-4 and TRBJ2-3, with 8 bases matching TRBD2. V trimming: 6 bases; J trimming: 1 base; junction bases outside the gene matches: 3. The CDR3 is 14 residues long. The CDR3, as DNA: TGTGCCAGCAGGCCAGCGGGGGGCACAGATACGCAGTATTTT. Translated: CASRPAGGTDTQYF.

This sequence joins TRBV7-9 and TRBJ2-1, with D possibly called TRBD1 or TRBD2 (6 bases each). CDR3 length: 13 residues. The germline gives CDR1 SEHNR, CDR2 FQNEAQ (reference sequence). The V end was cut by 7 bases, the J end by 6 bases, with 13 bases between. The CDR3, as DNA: TGTGCCAGCATAGGGGGAGGCCTCAATGAGCAGTTCTTC. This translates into CASIGGGLNEQFF.

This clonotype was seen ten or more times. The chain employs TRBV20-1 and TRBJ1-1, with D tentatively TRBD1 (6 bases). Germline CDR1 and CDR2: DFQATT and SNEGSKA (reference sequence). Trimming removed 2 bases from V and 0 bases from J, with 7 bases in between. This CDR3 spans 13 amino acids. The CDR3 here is CSARRTVNTEAFF. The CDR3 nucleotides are TGCAGTGCTAGAAGGACAGTGAACACTGAAGCTTTCTTT.

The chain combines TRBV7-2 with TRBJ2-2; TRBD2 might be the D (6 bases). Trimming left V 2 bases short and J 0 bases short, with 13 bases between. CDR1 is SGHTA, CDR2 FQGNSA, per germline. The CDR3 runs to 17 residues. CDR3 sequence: CASSLTGTYSNTGELFF. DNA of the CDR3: TGTGCCAGCAGCTTAACCGGGACTTACTCGAACACCGGGGAGCTGTTTTTT.

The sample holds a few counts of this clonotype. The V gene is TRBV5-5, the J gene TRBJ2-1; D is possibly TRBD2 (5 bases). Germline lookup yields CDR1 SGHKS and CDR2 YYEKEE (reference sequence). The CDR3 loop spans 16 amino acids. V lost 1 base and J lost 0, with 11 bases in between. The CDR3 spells CASSLSTGSSYNEQFF. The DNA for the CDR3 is TGTGCCAGCAGCTTGAGTACGGGGAGCTCCTACAATGAGCAGTTCTTC.

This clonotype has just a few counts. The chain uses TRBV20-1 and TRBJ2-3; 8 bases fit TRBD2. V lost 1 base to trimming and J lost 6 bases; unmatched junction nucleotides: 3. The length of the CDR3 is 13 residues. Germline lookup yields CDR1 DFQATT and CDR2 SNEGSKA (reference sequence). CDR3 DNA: TGCAGTGCTAGAGTAGCGGGGCGGGATACGCAGTATTTT. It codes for CSARVAGRDTQYF.

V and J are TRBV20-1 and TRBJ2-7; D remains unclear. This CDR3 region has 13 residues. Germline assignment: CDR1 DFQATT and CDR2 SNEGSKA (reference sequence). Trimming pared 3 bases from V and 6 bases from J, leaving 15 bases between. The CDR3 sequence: CSARAPATSEQYF. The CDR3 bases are TGCAGTGCTAGGGCCCCCGCAACGAGCGAGCAGTACTTC.

The CDR3 reads CASTAGVGRDSPLHF. The CDR3 coding sequence is TGTGCCAGCACGGCAGGTGTCGGTCGGGATTCACCCCTCCACTTT. The rearrangement uses TRBV9 and TRBJ1-6, with D unclear. The V and J ends lost 6 bases and 8 bases respectively, with 18 bases between them. CDR1 and CDR2 (germline): SGDLS, YYNGEE. The CDR3 spans 15 residues.

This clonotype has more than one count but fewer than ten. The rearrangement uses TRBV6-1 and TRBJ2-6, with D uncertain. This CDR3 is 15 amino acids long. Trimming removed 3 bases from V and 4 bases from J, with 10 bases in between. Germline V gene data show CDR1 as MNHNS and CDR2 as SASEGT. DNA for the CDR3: TGTGCCAGCAGTGAGTCCGAACCCGGGGCCAACGTCCTGACTTTC. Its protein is CASSESEPGANVLTF.

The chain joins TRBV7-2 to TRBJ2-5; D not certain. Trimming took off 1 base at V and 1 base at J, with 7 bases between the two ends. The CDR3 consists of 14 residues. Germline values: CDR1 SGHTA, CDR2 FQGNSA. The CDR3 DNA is TGTGCCAGCAGCTTAGGGGTTGGCCAAGAGACCCAGTACTTC. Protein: CASSLGVGQETQYF. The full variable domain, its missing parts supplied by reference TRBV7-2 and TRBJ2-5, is GAGVSQSPSNKVTEKGKDVELRCDPISGHTALYWYRQSLGQGLEFLIYFQGNSAPDKSGLPSDRFSAERTGGSVSTLTIQRTQQEDSAVYLCASSLGVGQETQYFGPGTRLLVL.

The CDR3 DNA sequence: TGTGCCAGCAGTCCCCGGGGGGTTGGCACCATATATTTT. Its translation is CASSPRGVGTIYF. The chain is built from TRBV12-3 or TRBV12-4 and TRBJ1-3; TRBD1 is a possible D gene (5 bases). V gave up 5 bases and J gave up 9 bases, with 14 bases separating them. This CDR3 comprises 13 residues.